There are many counts of the clone carrying this TCR beta chain. Antigen specificity is unknown. The CDR3 end is not reached by the read, which stops 3 residues before it; the germline J gene fills it in. The sample comes from a study of T cell clonality in common variable immunodeficiency. General study findings and limits: Authors noted CVID clonality's cause needs subpopulation repertoire sequencing. Fewer TCRbeta clones were shared among CVID subjects than controls.

The germline CDR1 and CDR2 sequences are SGHRS and YFSETQ. This CDR3 has 13 residues. V shed 6 bases, J shed 8 bases, and the junction held 6 bases outside the gene matches. TCRdb's table, derived via immunoSEQ multiplex PCR, lists solely in-frame clones and lacks some. Listed for the sample are some 40,000 clones, none seen a single time. This chain joins TRBV5-1 and TRBJ1-4; 8 bases agree with TRBD1. Sequenced: peripheral blood mononuclear cells. This receptor was obtained from a person between 18 and 75 years old in good health. CDR3 DNA, as far as it was read: TGCGCCAGCACCCCGACAGGGGAAGAAAAA. Its translation: CASTPTGEEK. From start to end, the CDR3 is CASTPTGEEKLFF.